One and the same sample provided the 25 T cell receptor beta chains below, sequenced in a study of Ad26.COV2.S vaccination and SARS-CoV-2 variants. The data were produced by immunoSEQ multiplex PCR, yet TCRdb's version contains in-frame clones alone and is incomplete. The sample includes fewer than 400,000 clones, about nine tenths of them seen just once. As for treatment: 15 to 20 received Ad26.COV2.S at low or high dose, single or two shots; about five received placebo; per-sample allocation not given. Specimen acquisition occurred on day 63 following the initial vaccine or placebo injection. The sequencing here drew on peripheral blood, taken in a trial of Ad26.COV2.S vaccine versus placebo. All receptors derive from a person aged 18-60 years who received the Ad26.COV2.S COVID-19 vaccine or a placebo.

Only a few counts were recorded for this clone. This CDR3 is also generated by other DNA sequences in the sample. The chain links TRBV4-3 to TRBJ1-1; possibly TRBD1 for D (5 bases). V was shortened by 0 bases and J by 1 base, with 12 bases between the two germline ends. The germline gives CDR1 LGHNA, CDR2 YSLEER. The CDR3 contains 16 residues. Here the CDR3 DNA reads TGCGCCAGCAGCCAAGATCCTCAGGGAGCGAACACTGAAGCTTTCTTT. It is translated as CASSQDPQGANTEAFF.

This rearrangement joins TRBV20-1 to TRBJ2-1; D ambiguous. Germline V lookup: CDR1 DFQATT, CDR2 SNEGSKA (reference sequence). The CDR3 runs to 11 residues. V gave up 5 bases and J gave up 7 bases, with 9 bases separating them. Written as DNA, the CDR3 is TGCAGTGCTCCCGACCTGAATGAGCAGTTCTTC. Translation: CSAPDLNEQFF.

The V and J genes are TRBV7-9 and TRBJ2-5; D is undetermined. This CDR3 is 12 amino acids long. CDR1 and CDR2 (germline): SEHNR, FQNEAQ (reference sequence). Trimming stripped 5 bases from V and 4 bases from J, with 8 bases between. CDR3 coding DNA: TGTGCCAGCAGCCCCCTAGGAGAGACCCAGTACTTC. Residues: CASSPLGETQYF.

This chain connects TRBV6-5 to TRBJ1-1; TRBD1 aligns across 9 bases. This CDR3 spans 14 amino acids. Germline V gene lookup returns CDR1 MNHEY and CDR2 SVGAGI. V trimming: 6 bases; J trimming: 6 bases; junction bases outside the gene matches: 8. The CDR3 bases are TGTGCCAGCAGACTACAGGGGGCGAGCGCTGAAGCTTTCTTT. Protein: CASRLQGASAEAFF.

J is TRBJ2-1 and V is TRBV30; D gene ambiguous. CDR3 length: 14 amino acids. V lost 0 bases and J lost 0, with 6 bases in between. CDR1 GTSNPN and CDR2 SVGIG come from the germline V gene (reference sequence). The DNA of the CDR3 is TGTGCCTGGAGTGTAGCAAGCTCCTACAATGAGCAGTTCTTC. Protein: CAWSVASSYNEQFF.

The chain couples TRBV20-1 to TRBJ1-6, with D unclear. The germline gives CDR1 DFQATT, CDR2 SNEGSKA (reference sequence). The CDR3 loop spans 11 amino acids. Trimming took off 5 bases at V and 16 bases at J, with 15 bases between the two ends. The CDR3 sequence is CSAPAQTDLHF. CDR3 in DNA: TGCAGTGCTCCTGCTCAAACCGATCTCCACTTT.

This chain links TRBV20-1 with TRBJ1-2; no reliable D call. The CDR3 has 11 amino acids. Germline lookup yields CDR1 DFQATT and CDR2 SNEGSKA (reference sequence). Trimming shortened V by 3 bases and J by 8 bases, and 10 bases separated the two germline ends. The CDR3 DNA follows: TGCAGTGCTAGGCCGGGCTACGGCTACACCTTC. Translated, it gives CSARPGYGYTF.

The chain uses TRBV4-1 and TRBJ1-5; no definite D call. The CDR3 is made up of 15 amino acids. Trimming took off 4 bases at V and 3 bases at J, with 13 bases between the two ends. Germline V CDR1 and CDR2: MGHRA, YSYEKL. CDR3 nucleotides: TGCGCCAGCAGCCTACACGCAGCGGACAATCAGCCCCAGCATTTT. Protein sequence: CASSLHAADNQPQHF.

The rearrangement links TRBV14 to TRBJ2-1; D uncertain. Per germline, CDR1 SGHDN and CDR2 FVKESK. This CDR3 is 17 amino acids long. Trimming shortened V by 0 bases and J by 0 bases, and 12 bases separated the two germline ends. DNA for the CDR3: TGTGCCAGCAGCCAAGAAGCACTCCTTGGCTCCTACAATGAGCAGTTCTTC. Translating it yields CASSQEALLGSYNEQFF.

This chain's CDR3 is CASSPPETPSYEQYF. CDR3 bases: TGTGCCAGCTCACCACCGGAGACGCCCTCCTACGAGCAGTACTTC. The chain links TRBV18 to TRBJ2-7; D is uncertain. This CDR3 spans 15 amino acids. CDR1 and CDR2 (germline): KGHSH, LQKENI. Trimming removed 0 bases at V and 0 bases at J, with 9 bases between.

The V gene is TRBV9, the J gene TRBJ2-5, with D possibly being TRBD1 or TRBD2 (5 bases each). V lost 4 bases, J lost 1 base, and 14 bases lay in between. This CDR3 region has 15 residues. The germline V gene encodes CDR1 SGDLS and CDR2 YYNGEE. The CDR3 sequence: CASSRVWGSQETQYF. The CDR3 DNA sequence: TGTGCCAGCAGCCGAGTCTGGGGGTCCCAAGAGACCCAGTACTTC.

The rearrangement joins TRBV7-8 to TRBJ2-7, with D perhaps given as TRBD1 or TRBD2 (5 bases each). The CDR3 is 16 residues long. Germline loops: CDR1 SGHVS, CDR2 FQNEAQ. With 7 bases removed from V and 3 bases from J, the gap between germline ends came to 22 bases. The CDR3 nucleotides are TGTGCCAGCACCCACCGCCCGGGACGCGGAGACTACGAGCAGTACTTC. It specifies CASTHRPGRGDYEQYF.

In this sample, this clone turned up a few times. The chain combines TRBV15 with TRBJ1-6; D unclear. Germline-derived CDR1 and CDR2 are LNHNV and YYDKDF (reference sequence). V lost 5 bases to trimming and J lost 6 bases, with 11 bases between them. This CDR3 is 14 amino acids long. The CDR3 nucleotides read TGTGCCACCAGCCCGGGAGGTTTTAATTCACCCCTCCACTTT. As protein: CATSPGGFNSPLHF. The full variable domain, its missing parts supplied by reference TRBV15 and TRBJ1-6, is DAMVIQNPRYQVTQFGKPVTLSCSQTLNHNVMYWYQQKSSQAPKLLFHYYDKDFNNEADTPDNFQSRRPNTSFCFLDIRSPGLGDTAMYLCATSPGGFNSPLHFGNGTRLTVT.

The chain joins TRBV4-1 to TRBJ2-1; 13 nucleotides align to TRBD2. Germline V gene lookup returns CDR1 MGHRA and CDR2 YSYEKL. Losses at the gene ends were 3 bases for V and 8 bases for J; bases not matched to a gene: 7. There are 16 residues in the CDR3. The CDR3 protein is CASSHGLAGDVDEQFF. CDR3 bases: TGCGCCAGCAGCCACGGACTAGCGGGAGACGTGGATGAGCAGTTCTTC.

This chain joins TRBV11-1 and TRBJ1-5; possible D gene TRBD1, 5 bases. The CDR3 is made up of 13 amino acids. Germline V lookup: CDR1 SGHAT, CDR2 FQDESV (reference sequence). Between the trimmed V and J ends, which lost 1 base and 7 bases, there was a span of 8 bases. CDR3 loop: CASSLGGEQPQHF. The CDR3 DNA follows: TGTGCCAGCAGCTTAGGGGGGGAGCAGCCCCAGCATTTT.

V is TRBV19 and J is TRBJ1-3; 7 nucleotides align to TRBD1. Germline V gene sequence: CDR1 LNHDA, CDR2 SQIVND (reference sequence). The CDR3 extends over 15 amino acids. Losses at the gene ends were 7 bases for V and 1 base for J; bases not matched to a gene: 7. Here the CDR3 DNA reads TGTGCCAGTAAGGGGGCGTGGGCGTCTGGAAACACCATATATTTT. This translates into CASKGAWASGNTIYF.

CDR3 sequence: CASSYSMPSNTEAFF. Here the CDR3 DNA reads TGTGCCAGCAGTTACTCGATGCCTTCGAACACTGAAGCTTTCTTT. The genes are TRBV6-6 and TRBJ1-1; D not certain. Germline CDR1 is MNHNY and CDR2 is SVGAGI (reference sequence). The CDR3 loop spans 15 amino acids. Trimming pared 0 bases from V and 1 base from J, leaving 9 bases between.

The chain couples TRBV7-2 to TRBJ1-5; D ambiguous. Per germline, CDR1 SGHTA and CDR2 FQGNSA. CDR3 length: 15 amino acids. The V gene lost 3 bases and the J gene lost 0 bases, with 9 bases spanning the gap. CDR3 nucleotides: TGTGCCAGCAGCTTTAGAGGGCCTAGCAATCAGCCCCAGCATTTT. Residues: CASSFRGPSNQPQHF. The full variable domain, its missing parts supplied by reference TRBV7-2 and TRBJ1-5, is GAGVSQSPSNKVTEKGKDVELRCDPISGHTALYWYRQSLGQGLEFLIYFQGNSAPDKSGLPSDRFSAERTGGSVSTLTIQRTQQEDSAVYLCASSFRGPSNQPQHFGDGTRLSIL.

The CDR3 is CASSGTSITDTQYF. The CDR3 DNA follows: TGTGCCAGCAGCGGGACTAGTATCACAGATACGCAGTATTTT. The chain uses TRBV11-3 and TRBJ2-3, with 8 nucleotides matching TRBD2. The V segment lost 5 bases and the J segment 2 bases; nucleotides outside the gene matches: 3. CDR1 and CDR2 from the germline V gene are SGHNT and YENEEA. CDR3 length: 14 residues.

The chain links TRBV12-5 to TRBJ2-3; 9 nucleotides agree with TRBD2. V trimming: 1 base; J trimming: 2 bases; junction bases outside the gene matches: 7. This CDR3 comprises 17 residues. Germline V gene sequence: CDR1 LGHNT, CDR2 FRNRAP. The CDR3 sequence is CASGLGVAGAVTDTQYF. In DNA, the CDR3 is TGTGCTAGTGGTTTGGGGGTAGCGGGGGCCGTCACAGATACGCAGTATTTT.

This chain links TRBV19 with TRBJ1-4; D is ambiguous. V dropped 4 bases and J dropped 6 bases, with 6 bases sitting between them. This CDR3 is 12 amino acids long. Germline V CDR1 and CDR2: LNHDA, SQIVND (reference sequence). Here the CDR3 DNA reads TGTGCCAGTAGTACAGACTATGAAAAACTGTTTTTT. Translation: CASSTDYEKLFF.

The rearrangement uses TRBV6-1 and TRBJ2-2, with D hard to call. CDR1 and CDR2 from the germline V gene are MNHNS and SASEGT. V lost 2 bases, J lost 4 bases, and 11 bases lay in between. The CDR3 has 15 amino acids. The CDR3 region is CASSEWALGTGELFF. CDR3 DNA: TGTGCCAGCAGTGAATGGGCCTTGGGCACCGGGGAGCTGTTTTTT.

CDR3 region: CSVSGGAEDTQYF. CDR3 in DNA: TGCAGCGTTAGCGGGGGGGCCGAAGATACGCAGTATTTT. The chain uses TRBV29-1 and TRBJ2-3; TRBD2 matches 10 bases. Germline values: CDR1 SQVTM, CDR2 ANQGSEA. The CDR3 runs 13 residues. V lost 5 bases to trimming and J lost 5 bases; unmatched junction nucleotides: 4.

CDR3 protein: CASNQAFF. CDR3 DNA sequence: TGCGCCAGCAATCAAGCTTTCTTT. The chain has TRBV5-1 and TRBJ1-1; D gene ambiguous. The CDR3 is 8 amino acids. V was trimmed by 6 bases and J by 9 bases, leaving 3 bases between them. The germline V gene has CDR1 SGHRS and CDR2 YFSETQ.

The rearrangement links TRBV4-1 to TRBJ1-1, with unresolved D. Germline V gene lookup returns CDR1 MGHRA and CDR2 YSYEKL. Deletions cut 0 bases from V and 5 bases from J, with 10 bases between. The CDR3 runs 14 residues. Here the CDR3 reads CASSQDREGTEAFF. CDR3 sequence (DNA): TGCGCCAGCAGCCAAGATAGGGAAGGGACTGAAGCTTTCTTT.